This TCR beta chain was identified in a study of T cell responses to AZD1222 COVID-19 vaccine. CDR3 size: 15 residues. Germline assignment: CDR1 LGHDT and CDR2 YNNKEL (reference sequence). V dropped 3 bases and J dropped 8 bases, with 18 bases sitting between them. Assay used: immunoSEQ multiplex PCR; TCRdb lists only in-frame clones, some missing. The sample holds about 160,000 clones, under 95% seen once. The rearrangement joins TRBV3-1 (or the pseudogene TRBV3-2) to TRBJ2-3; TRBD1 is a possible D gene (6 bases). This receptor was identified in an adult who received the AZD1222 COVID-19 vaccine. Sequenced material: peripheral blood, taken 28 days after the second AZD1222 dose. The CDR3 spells CASSHIQGESGTQYF. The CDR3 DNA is TGTGCCAGCAGCCATATACAGGGAGAGTCAGGTACGCAGTATTTT.